These 26 T cell receptor beta chains originate from one sample sequenced in a study of radiotherapy plus CTLA-4 blockade in lung cancer. Assay: immunoSEQ multiplex PCR; the TCRdb copy retains only in-frame clones and omits some. The table records about 67,000 clones, roughly three quarters of them present only once. This sample comprised peripheral blood, obtained from a patient treated with radiotherapy plus ipilimumab. These receptors were taken from a human donor with non-small cell lung cancer whose response to radiotherapy plus ipilimumab could not be evaluated. Some clones in this sample may be carry-over from other donors' samples.

The chain joins TRBV7-9 to TRBJ2-7; 7 bases line up with TRBD2. CDR1 is SEHNR and CDR2 is FQNEAQ in the germline V gene (reference sequence). The junction had 6 bases not matched to a gene; V was cut back by 5 bases and J by 2 bases. This CDR3 contains 14 residues. The CDR3, as DNA: TGTGCCAGCAGCAGCCTGGGGGGGACCTACGAGCAGTACTTC. Protein: CASSSLGGTYEQYF.

CDR3 protein: CASSQSSGGNQPQHF. The DNA for the CDR3 is TGTGCCAGCAGCCAATCCTCCGGGGGCAATCAGCCCCAGCATTTT. This rearrangement joins TRBV16 to TRBJ1-5; D is unclear. V lost 0 bases to trimming and J lost 2 bases, with 8 bases between them. The V gene's germline CDR1 is KGHSY and CDR2 FQNENV. The CDR3 extends over 15 amino acids. The full variable domain, with the rest looked up from reference TRBV16 and TRBJ1-5, is GEEVAQTPKHLVRGEGQKAKLYCAPIKGHSYVFWYQQVLKNEFKFLISFQNENVFDETGMPKERFSAKCLPNSPCSLEIQATKLEDSAVYFCASSQSSGGNQPQHFGDGTRLSIL.

This clone was seen just once. The chain employs TRBV5-1 and TRBJ1-1; 8 bases fit TRBD1. V was clipped by 6 bases and J by 10 bases; unmatched bases: 20. Germline CDR1 and CDR2: SGHRS and YFSETQ. CDR3 size: 16 residues. CDR3 in amino acids: CASNPRPPQGAIPAFF. The CDR3 coding sequence is TGCGCCAGCAACCCCCGGCCCCCTCAGGGGGCAATCCCAGCTTTCTTT. The entire variable domain, with the rest obtained from reference TRBV5-1 and TRBJ1-1, is as follows: KAGVTQTPRYLIKTRGQQVTLSCSPISGHRSVSWYQQTPGQGLQFLFEYFSETQRNKGNFPGRFSGRQFSNSRSEMNVSTLELGDSALYLCASNPRPPQGAIPAFFGQGTRLTVV.

The chain uses TRBV28 and TRBJ1-2; 7 nucleotides align to TRBD1. After removal of 4 bases from V and 3 bases from J, the junction contained 2 bases not matched to a gene. There are 13 residues in the CDR3. Germline assignment: CDR1 MDHEN and CDR2 SYDVKM. CDR3 sequence reads: CASSYGQDYGYTF. The CDR3 nucleotides read TGTGCCAGCAGTTACGGACAGGACTATGGCTACACCTTC.

This clone was picked up many times. The chain joins TRBV7-9 to TRBJ2-7, with 10 bases fitting TRBD1. Germline V lookup: CDR1 SEHNR, CDR2 FQNEAQ (reference sequence). CDR3 size: 15 residues. V shed 2 bases and J 3 bases; nucleotides not matched to a gene: 4. CDR3 region: CASSLLGTGVYEQYF. The CDR3 DNA reads TGTGCCAGCAGCTTATTGGGGACAGGGGTCTACGAGCAGTACTTC.

A few counts support this clone. The chain is built from TRBV19 and TRBJ1-4; 9 nucleotides align to TRBD1. CDR3 length: 18 residues. J lost 0 bases, V lost 5 bases, and 10 bases had no gene match. Germline V lookup: CDR1 LNHDA, CDR2 SQIVND (reference sequence). The CDR3 sequence: CASSPQGQGLPTNEKLFF. CDR3 coding DNA: TGTGCCAGTAGTCCCCAGGGACAGGGCCTTCCAACTAATGAAAAACTGTTTTTT.

The chain recombines TRBV5-8 with TRBJ1-5, with 8 positions matching TRBD1. Per germline, CDR1 SGHTS and CDR2 YDEGEE. V lost 6 bases to trimming and J lost 4 bases; unmatched junction nucleotides: 9. CDR3 length: 15 amino acids. CDR3 nucleotide sequence: TGTGCCAGCAACAAGGGCCAGGGGGCGAATCAGCCCCAGCATTTT. This encodes CASNKGQGANQPQHF.

The V gene is TRBV7-2, the J gene TRBJ1-5; 7 bases are shared with TRBD1. Trimming cost V 5 bases and J 4 bases; bases outside gene matches: 8. The germline CDR1 and CDR2 sequences are SGHTA and FQGNSA. The CDR3 is 15 residues long. The CDR3 loop reads CASSRDRARNQPQHF. The CDR3 region has the DNA TGTGCCAGCAGCCGAGACAGGGCCAGAAATCAGCCCCAGCATTTT. Full variable domain (missing parts from reference TRBV7-2 and TRBJ1-5): GAGVSQSPSNKVTEKGKDVELRCDPISGHTALYWYRQSLGQGLEFLIYFQGNSAPDKSGLPSDRFSAERTGGSVSTLTIQRTQQEDSAVYLCASSRDRARNQPQHFGDGTRLSIL.

The V call is TRBV7-2, the J call TRBJ1-2; TRBD1 matches at 12 bases. This CDR3 contains 17 residues. J lost 5 bases, V lost 0 bases, and 7 bases had no gene match. Germline assignment: CDR1 SGHTA and CDR2 FQGNSA. The CDR3 coding sequence is TGTGCCAGCAGCTTAGCCCGGGACAGGGGGCTTGCGTATGGCTACACCTTC. It translates to CASSLARDRGLAYGYTF.

The chain carries TRBV5-5 and TRBJ2-1, with 12 bases fitting TRBD1. The germline CDR1 and CDR2 sequences are SGHKS and YYEKEE (reference sequence). The CDR3 spans 12 residues. Trimming removed 7 bases from V and 8 bases from J; junction bases left unmatched: 1. CDR3 in amino acids: CASGTGGYEQFF. CDR3 bases: TGTGCCAGCGGGACAGGGGGCTATGAGCAGTTCTTC.

The chain has TRBV28 and TRBJ1-5; D is possibly TRBD1 (6 bases). CDR3 length: 14 amino acids. The ends were cut back, 6 bases at V and 5 bases at J, with 14 bases in the middle. Germline V gene data show CDR1 as MDHEN and CDR2 as SYDVKM. CDR3 in DNA: TGTGCCAGCAGAACAACAGGGACCCATCAGCCCCAGCATTTT. Residues: CASRTTGTHQPQHF.

This clone was recorded once. The V call is TRBV19, the J call TRBJ2-7; 11 bases map to TRBD2. Germline loops: CDR1 LNHDA, CDR2 SQIVND (reference sequence). The CDR3 has 15 amino acids. Trimming took 2 bases from V and 3 from J; bases not matched to a gene: 3. As DNA, the CDR3 is TGTGCCAGTAGTATAACGACTAGCGGGGACTACGAGCAGTACTTC. Translating gives CASSITTSGDYEQYF.

This rearrangement joins TRBV25-1 to TRBJ2-7; 10 bases are a match to TRBD1. CDR1 is MGHDK, CDR2 SYGVNS, per germline. CDR3 size: 15 residues. V trimming: 5 bases; J trimming: 5 bases; junction bases outside the gene matches: 9. Here the CDR3 reads CASSRGGQGRDEQYF. The CDR3 region has the DNA TGTGCCAGCAGTCGAGGGGGACAGGGGAGGGACGAGCAGTACTTC.

The chain links TRBV5-1 to TRBJ2-3; TRBD2 agrees at 8 bases. Per the germline V gene, CDR1 is SGHRS and CDR2 is YFSETQ. This CDR3 spans 15 amino acids. V dropped 3 bases and J dropped 1; count of bases not matched to a gene: 4. The CDR3 DNA reads TGCGCCAGCAGCTCGGAGACTAGCGGCACAGATACGCAGTATTTT. Protein product: CASSSETSGTDTQYF. Variable domain in full (rest from reference TRBV5-1 and TRBJ2-3): KAGVTQTPRYLIKTRGQQVTLSCSPISGHRSVSWYQQTPGQGLQFLFEYFSETQRNKGNFPGRFSGRQFSNSRSEMNVSTLELGDSALYLCASSSETSGTDTQYFGPGTRLTVL.

V and J are TRBV18 and TRBJ2-5; 7 positions agree with TRBD1. The CDR3 extends over 14 amino acids. V trimming: 5 bases; J trimming: 2 bases; junction bases outside the gene matches: 5. The germline V gene encodes CDR1 KGHSH and CDR2 LQKENI. The CDR3 protein is CASSKDRAQETQYF. As DNA, the CDR3 is TGTGCCAGCTCAAAAGACAGGGCTCAAGAGACCCAGTACTTC.

The CDR3: CASSLIGLAKETQYF. For the CDR3, the DNA is TGCGCCAGCAGCCTGATCGGGCTAGCGAAAGAGACCCAGTACTTC. V gene TRBV4-1 combines with J gene TRBJ2-5; weak D call: TRBD2 (6 bases). This CDR3 region has 15 residues. CDR1 and CDR2 (germline): MGHRA, YSYEKL. The V end was cut by 4 bases, the J end by 3 bases, with 15 bases between.

The rearrangement links TRBV4-1 to TRBJ2-7; 7 positions match TRBD1. V was pared by 1 base and J by 2 bases, with 14 bases of the junction left unmatched. In germline, CDR1 is MGHRA, CDR2 YSYEKL. The CDR3 has 18 residues. This CDR3 is CASSQVAFSGTVAYEQYF. The CDR3 DNA follows: TGCGCCAGCAGCCAAGTAGCCTTCTCCGGGACAGTAGCCTACGAGCAGTACTTC.

V is TRBV5-4 and J is TRBJ2-7, with D hard to call. The CDR3 extends over 14 amino acids. CDR1 SGHNT and CDR2 YYREEE come from the germline V gene (reference sequence). V lost 0 bases, J lost 6 bases, and 13 bases lay in between. The CDR3 DNA sequence: TGTGCCAGCAGCTTGGGGGTCGCCCCAGGCGAGCAGTACTTC. It yields the protein CASSLGVAPGEQYF.

This chain links TRBV10-3 with TRBJ1-2; TRBD1 aligns across 8 bases. The J segment lost 5 bases and the V segment lost 4 bases, leaving 0 bases of the junction unmatched. Germline lookup yields CDR1 ENHRY and CDR2 SYGVKD. The CDR3 runs to 12 residues. CDR3 loop: CAISGDRYGYTF. In DNA, the CDR3 is TGTGCCATCAGTGGGGACAGGTATGGCTACACCTTC.

As DNA, the CDR3 is TGTGCCAGCAGTTACGTTCTAGCGGGGGGCACAGATACGCAGTATTTT. Translating gives CASSYVLAGGTDTQYF. The rearrangement joins TRBV7-2 to TRBJ2-3, with 10 bases fitting TRBD2. CDR1 and CDR2 from the germline V gene are SGHTA and FQGNSA. The CDR3 length is 16 residues. The V and J ends lost 6 bases and 1 base, in that order; junction bases with no gene match: 7.

The rearrangement links TRBV9 to TRBJ2-5; perhaps TRBD1 as D (5 bases). From germline, CDR1 is SGDLS and CDR2 YYNGEE. V was clipped by 0 bases and J by 1 base, with 7 bases between them. This CDR3 comprises 14 residues. For the CDR3, the DNA is TGTGCCAGCAGCGTAGGGCAGGGCCAAGAGACCCAGTACTTC. It yields the protein CASSVGQGQETQYF.

Turning to this clone: Other DNA sequences in the same sample also yield this CDR3. The V gene is TRBV9, the J gene TRBJ1-3; D gene unclear. This CDR3 spans 14 amino acids. Germline lookup yields CDR1 SGDLS and CDR2 YYNGEE. V lost 2 bases and J 0 bases, leaving 6 bases between the germline ends. The CDR3 coding sequence is TGTGCCAGCAGCGTCGCTAGCTCTGGAAACACCATATATTTT. Translation gives CASSVASSGNTIYF.

The chain recombines TRBV19 with TRBJ2-7; D possibly corresponds to TRBD2 (6 bases). Germline CDR1 and CDR2: LNHDA and SQIVND (reference sequence). Trimming pared 1 base from V and 2 bases from J, leaving 24 bases between. CDR3 size: 19 residues. The CDR3 region is CASSIASPQLGGRTYEQYF. Written as DNA, the CDR3 is TGTGCCAGTAGTATAGCGTCCCCGCAGCTGGGTGGGAGGACCTACGAGCAGTACTTC.

The chain uses TRBV11-3 and TRBJ2-7, with 8 bases identical to TRBD1. Per germline, CDR1 SGHNT and CDR2 YENEEA. Trimming cost V 5 bases and J 5 bases; bases outside gene matches: 5. The CDR3 is 13 amino acids. The CDR3 sequence is CASSRGQGDEQYF. The CDR3 coding sequence is TGTGCCAGCAGCCGTGGACAGGGTGACGAGCAGTACTTC.

The chain combines TRBV28 with TRBJ1-2; 10 bases line up with TRBD1. The CDR3 is made up of 15 amino acids. CDR1 and CDR2 (germline): MDHEN, SYDVKM. J lost 3 bases, V lost 5 bases, and 6 bases had no gene match. CDR3 coding DNA: TGTGCCAGCAGTACCCGGGGGACAGGGGACTATGGCTACACCTTC. Protein sequence: CASSTRGTGDYGYTF.

J is TRBJ2-7 and V is TRBV12-1; the table's TRBD2 call for D was not verified on the DNA. TRBV12-1 is assigned pseudogene status. This CDR3 has 14 residues. The CDR3, as DNA: TGTGCCAGCAGCCACGGCGGGTGGTGGAACGAGCAGTACTTC. Protein sequence: CASSHGGWWNEQYF.